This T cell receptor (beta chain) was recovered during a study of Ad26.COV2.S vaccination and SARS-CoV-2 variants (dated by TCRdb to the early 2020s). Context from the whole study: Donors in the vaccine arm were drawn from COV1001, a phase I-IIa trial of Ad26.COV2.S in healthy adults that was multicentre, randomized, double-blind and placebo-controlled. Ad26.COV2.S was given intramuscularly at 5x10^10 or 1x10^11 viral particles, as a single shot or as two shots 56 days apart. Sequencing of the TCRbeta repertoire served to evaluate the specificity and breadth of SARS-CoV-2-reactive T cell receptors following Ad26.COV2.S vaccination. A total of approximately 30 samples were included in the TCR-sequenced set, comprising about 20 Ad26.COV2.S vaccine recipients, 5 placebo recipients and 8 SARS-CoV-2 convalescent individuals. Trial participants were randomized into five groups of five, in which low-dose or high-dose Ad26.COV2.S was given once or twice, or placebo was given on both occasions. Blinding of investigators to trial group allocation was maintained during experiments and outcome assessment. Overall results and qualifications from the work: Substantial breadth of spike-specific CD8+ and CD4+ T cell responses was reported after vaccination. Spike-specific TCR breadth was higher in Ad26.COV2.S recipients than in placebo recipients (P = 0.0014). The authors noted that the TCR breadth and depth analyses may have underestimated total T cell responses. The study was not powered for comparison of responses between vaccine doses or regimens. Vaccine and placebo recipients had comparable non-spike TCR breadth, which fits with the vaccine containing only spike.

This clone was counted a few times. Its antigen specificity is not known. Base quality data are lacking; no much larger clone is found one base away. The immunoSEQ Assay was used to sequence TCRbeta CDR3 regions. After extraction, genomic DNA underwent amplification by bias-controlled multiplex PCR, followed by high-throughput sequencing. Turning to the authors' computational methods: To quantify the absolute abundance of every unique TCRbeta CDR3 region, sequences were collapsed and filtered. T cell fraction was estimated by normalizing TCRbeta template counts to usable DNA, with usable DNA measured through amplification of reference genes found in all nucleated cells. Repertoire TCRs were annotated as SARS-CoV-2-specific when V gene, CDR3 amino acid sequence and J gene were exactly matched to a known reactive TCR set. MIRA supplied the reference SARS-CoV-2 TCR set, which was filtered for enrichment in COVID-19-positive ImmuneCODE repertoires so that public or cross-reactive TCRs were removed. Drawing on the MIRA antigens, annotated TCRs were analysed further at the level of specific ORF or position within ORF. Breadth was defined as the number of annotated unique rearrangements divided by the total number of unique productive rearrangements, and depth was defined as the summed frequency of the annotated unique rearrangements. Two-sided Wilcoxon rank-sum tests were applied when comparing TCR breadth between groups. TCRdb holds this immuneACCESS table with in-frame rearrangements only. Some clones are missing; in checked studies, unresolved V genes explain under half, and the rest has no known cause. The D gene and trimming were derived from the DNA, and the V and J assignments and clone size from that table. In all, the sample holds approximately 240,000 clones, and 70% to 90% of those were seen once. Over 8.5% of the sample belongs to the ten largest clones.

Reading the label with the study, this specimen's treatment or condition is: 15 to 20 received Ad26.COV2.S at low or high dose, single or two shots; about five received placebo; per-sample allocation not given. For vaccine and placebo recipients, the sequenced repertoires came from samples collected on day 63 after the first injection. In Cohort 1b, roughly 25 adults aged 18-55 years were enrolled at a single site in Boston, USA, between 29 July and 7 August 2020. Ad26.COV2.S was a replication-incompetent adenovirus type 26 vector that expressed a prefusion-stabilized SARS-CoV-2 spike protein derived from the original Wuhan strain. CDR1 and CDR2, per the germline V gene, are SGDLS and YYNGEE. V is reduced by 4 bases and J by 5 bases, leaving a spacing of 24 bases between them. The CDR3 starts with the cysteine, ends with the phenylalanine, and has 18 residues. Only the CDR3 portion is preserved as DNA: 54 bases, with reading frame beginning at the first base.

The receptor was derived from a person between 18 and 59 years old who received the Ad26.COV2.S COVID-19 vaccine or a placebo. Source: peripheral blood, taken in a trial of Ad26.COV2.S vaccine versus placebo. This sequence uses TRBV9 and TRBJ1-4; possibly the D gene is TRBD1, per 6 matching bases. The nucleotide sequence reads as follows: TGTGCCAGCAGCCCGAGGGGGGGAGCTAAGGATGGGAATGAAAAACTGTTTTTT. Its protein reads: CASSPRGGAKDGNEKLFF.